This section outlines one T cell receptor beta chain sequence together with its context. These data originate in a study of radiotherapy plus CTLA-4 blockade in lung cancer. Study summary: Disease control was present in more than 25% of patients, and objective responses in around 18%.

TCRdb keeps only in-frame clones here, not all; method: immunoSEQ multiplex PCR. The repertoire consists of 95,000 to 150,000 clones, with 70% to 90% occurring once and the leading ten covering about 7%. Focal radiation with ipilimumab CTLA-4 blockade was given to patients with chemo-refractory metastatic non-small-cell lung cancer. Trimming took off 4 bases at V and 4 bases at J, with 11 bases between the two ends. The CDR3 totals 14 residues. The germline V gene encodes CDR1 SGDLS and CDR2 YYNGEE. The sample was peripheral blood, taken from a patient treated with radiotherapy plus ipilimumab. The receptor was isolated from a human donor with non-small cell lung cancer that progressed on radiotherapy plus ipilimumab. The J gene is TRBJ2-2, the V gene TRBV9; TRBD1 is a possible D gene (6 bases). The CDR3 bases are TGTGCCAGCAGCATCCAGGACAGCACCGGGGAGCTGTTTTTT. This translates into CASSIQDSTGELFF. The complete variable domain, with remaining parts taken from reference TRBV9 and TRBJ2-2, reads DSGVTQTPKHLITATGQRVTLRCSPRSGDLSVYWYQQSLDQGLQFLIQYYNGEERAKGNILERFSAQQFPDLHSELNLSSLELGDSALYFCASSIQDSTGELFFGEGSRLTVL.